The next 26 T cell receptor beta chains were all read from a single sample in a study of identical twins. TCRdb used MiXCR to reprocess the 5' RACE reads, holding one entry per CDR3 protein. The data show about 200,000 distinct CDR3 sequences, roughly 7.1% seen once. These data also formed part of another study, on T cells expressing NK-cell markers.

The material sequenced was CD8+ T cells sorted from blood. The receptor set was obtained from a young woman in good health.

The chain is built from TRBV11-2 and TRBJ1-4; the match to TRBD1 covers 11 bases. CDR1 is SGHAT, CDR2 FQNNGV, per germline. The J segment lost 8 bases and the V segment lost 4 bases, leaving 6 bases of the junction unmatched. The CDR3 consists of 15 residues. The DNA of the CDR3 is TGTGCCAGCAGCTATGGACAGGGGGCGGGCGAAAAACTGTTTTTT. Amino acid sequence: CASSYGQGAGEKLFF.

The genes are TRBV4-2 and TRBJ2-4; 7 nucleotides align to TRBD1. This CDR3 spans 17 amino acids. V dropped 4 bases and J dropped 3; count of bases not matched to a gene: 12. The germline gives CDR1 LGHNA, CDR2 YNFKEQ. This CDR3 reads CASSRLPGTARKNIQYF. DNA of the CDR3: TGTGCCAGCAGCCGACTCCCCGGGACAGCACGCAAAAACATTCAGTACTTC.

In its sample, this clonotype was seen many times. V and J are TRBV29-1 and TRBJ2-2, with D unclear. Germline-derived CDR1 and CDR2 are SQVTM and ANQGSEA. Between the trimmed V and J ends, which lost 3 bases and 5 bases, there was a span of 7 bases. This CDR3 spans 12 amino acids. The CDR3 here is CSVDGQTGELFF. The CDR3 DNA follows: TGCAGCGTTGACGGTCAAACCGGGGAGCTGTTTTTT.

The V and J genes are TRBV29-1 and TRBJ2-3, with 7 bases aligning to TRBD1. V was clipped by 6 bases and J by 2 bases; unmatched bases: 14. The CDR3 loop spans 16 amino acids. The germline V gene has CDR1 SQVTM and CDR2 ANQGSEA. The CDR3 is CSVTDLGQAPTDTQYF. The CDR3 region has the DNA TGCAGCGTCACTGATCTTGGACAGGCCCCCACAGATACGCAGTATTTT.

V gene TRBV3-1 combines with J gene TRBJ2-7, with TRBD1 identical over 7 bases. The junction had 7 bases not matched to a gene; V was cut back by 3 bases and J by 5 bases. Per germline, CDR1 LGHDT and CDR2 YNNKEL (reference sequence). The CDR3 runs 14 residues. DNA of the CDR3: TGTGCCAGCAGCCAGACAGGGACGGCGGACGAGCAGTACTTC. This sequence encodes CASSQTGTADEQYF.

This clonotype showed up many times. The rearrangement uses TRBV9 and TRBJ2-7; 7 bases fit TRBD2. This CDR3 region has 14 residues. Trimming cost V 3 bases and J 3 bases; bases outside gene matches: 6. The germline V gene encodes CDR1 SGDLS and CDR2 YYNGEE. CDR3 residues: CASSETGGSYEQYF. CDR3 DNA sequence: TGTGCCAGCAGCGAGACGGGGGGAAGCTACGAGCAGTACTTC.

DNA of the CDR3: TGTGCCACCACGGGGGGACCCTACACAGATACGCAGTATTTT. Amino acid sequence: CATTGGPYTDTQYF. The chain uses TRBV3-1 and TRBJ2-3; the match to TRBD2 covers 7 bases. The CDR3 contains 14 residues. Per the germline V gene, CDR1 is LGHDT and CDR2 is YNNKEL (reference sequence). Trimming at V came to 10 bases and at J to 2 bases, leaving 9 bases not matched to a gene.

This clonotype was found many times. The rearrangement joins TRBV29-1 to TRBJ1-2; D gene ambiguous. This CDR3 is 13 amino acids long. CDR1 SQVTM and CDR2 ANQGSEA come from the germline V gene. V gave up 7 bases and J gave up 4 bases, with 16 bases separating them. CDR3 nucleotides: TGCAGCGCTCCCTTCGGGGTCGGCTATGGCTACACCTTC. This sequence encodes CSAPFGVGYGYTF.

This clonotype has a count of ten or more. This chain links TRBV10-3 with TRBJ1-5; D may be TRBD1 (5 bases). The germline CDR1 and CDR2 sequences are ENHRY and SYGVKD. The CDR3 covers 13 residues. V dropped 0 bases and J dropped 8 bases, with 8 bases sitting between them. This CDR3 reads CAISESGREPQHF. The CDR3 DNA is TGTGCCATCAGTGAGTCTGGCAGGGAGCCCCAGCATTTT.

This clonotype has at least ten counts. The CDR3: CASSYSRGSGYEQYF. The DNA of the CDR3 is TGTGCCAGCAGTTACTCGAGAGGGAGTGGGTACGAGCAGTACTTC. The gene calls are TRBV6-5 and TRBJ2-7; perhaps TRBD2 as D (5 bases). V was clipped by 0 bases and J by 4 bases, with 13 bases between them. CDR1 and CDR2 from the germline V gene are MNHEY and SVGAGI. This CDR3 has 15 amino acids.

This clonotype was seen a few times. V usage is TRBV27 and J usage is TRBJ1-1; no definite D call. V lost 5 bases to trimming and J lost 0 bases, with 10 bases between them. This CDR3 has 14 residues. The V gene's germline CDR1 is MNHEY and CDR2 SMNVEV (reference sequence). CDR3 residues: CASSPTVMNTEAFF. The CDR3 nucleotides are TGTGCCAGCAGTCCCACAGTCATGAACACTGAAGCTTTCTTT.

This clonotype has more than one count but fewer than ten. The rearrangement links TRBV11-1 to TRBJ2-2; 8 nucleotides line up with TRBD2. Germline trimming cut 1 base from V and 2 bases from J; bases unmatched to any gene: 9. The CDR3 is 18 amino acids. Germline values: CDR1 SGHAT, CDR2 FQDESV (reference sequence). The CDR3 region has the DNA TGTGCCAGCAGCTTAGTAGGCGGGAGGATAATAAACACCGGGGAGCTGTTTTTT. Protein product: CASSLVGGRIINTGELFF.

This clonotype was detected only a few times. This chain uses TRBV6-5 with TRBJ2-7; 8 bases are a match to TRBD2. Looked up from germline, CDR1 is MNHEY and CDR2 is SVGAGI. V lost 5 bases and J lost 6; bases outside the gene matches: 9. The CDR3 is 14 residues long. DNA for the CDR3: TGTGCCAGCAGTACTTCCATCGGGGGGGCCGAGCAGTACTTC. Protein: CASSTSIGGAEQYF.

This clonotype was picked up a small number of times. V is TRBV5-1 and J is TRBJ1-2; TRBD1 might be the D (6 bases). V was pared by 0 bases and J by 4 bases, with 16 bases between. This CDR3 has 16 residues. Germline loops: CDR1 SGHRS, CDR2 YFSETQ. CDR3: CASSLEGGGLLYGYTF. Here the CDR3 DNA reads TGCGCCAGCAGCTTGGAAGGGGGTGGCCTACTCTATGGCTACACCTTC.

The sample holds a few counts of this clonotype. The chain uses TRBV11-2 and TRBJ2-1; the D is unclear. CDR1 and CDR2 from the germline V gene are SGHAT and FQNNGV. The germline V and J ends were trimmed by 2 bases and 3 bases, with 8 bases remaining between them. The CDR3 runs to 14 residues. CDR3: CASSLSGIYNEQFF. The CDR3 DNA sequence: TGTGCCAGCAGCTTATCCGGCATCTACAATGAGCAGTTCTTC.

This clonotype was observed many times. The genes are TRBV29-1 and TRBJ2-7; TRBD1 matches 9 bases. The V and J ends lost 0 bases and 4 bases, in that order; junction bases with no gene match: 7. The CDR3 has 15 residues. From germline, CDR1 is SQVTM and CDR2 ANQGSEA. CDR3 residues: CSVEDPGTGLYEQYF. The CDR3 region has the DNA TGCAGCGTTGAAGACCCCGGGACAGGGCTTTACGAGCAGTACTTC.

This clonotype was recorded a few times. The DNA for the CDR3 is TGTGCCAGCAGCTCCCCCCCGGCAGCCCGAGGCTACACCTTC. This translates into CASSSPPAARGYTF. The chain joins TRBV7-2 to TRBJ1-2, with no clear D. Germline V CDR1 and CDR2: SGHTA, FQGNSA. Between the trimmed V and J ends, which lost 4 bases and 8 bases, there was a span of 17 bases. The CDR3 extends over 14 amino acids.

The chain couples TRBV6-6 to TRBJ2-7; no reliable D call. V was trimmed by 3 bases and J by 6 bases, leaving 12 bases between them. The CDR3 spans 13 residues. Germline V gene lookup returns CDR1 MNHNY and CDR2 SVGAGI (reference sequence). CDR3 DNA: TGTGCCAGCAGTTATACCGGTTTTGGCGAGCAGTACTTC. Translation gives CASSYTGFGEQYF.

This clonotype was observed a handful of times. The chain has TRBV6-2 or TRBV6-3 and TRBJ2-2; possibly TRBD2 for D (6 bases). Deletions cut 5 bases from V and 5 bases from J, with 9 bases between. The CDR3 runs to 13 residues. Germline V lookup: CDR1 MNHEY, CDR2 SVGEGT. The CDR3 reads CASSKGTTGELFF. In DNA, the CDR3 is TGTGCCAGCAGTAAAGGGACTACCGGGGAGCTGTTTTTT.

Turning to this clonotype: The junction shows a germline mismatch at one end, possibly a read error. The CDR3 sequence: CASGPQRLGVF. The CDR3 DNA sequence: TGTGCCAGCGGTCCACAGAGGCTTGGAGTCTTC. This rearrangement joins TRBV7-9 to TRBJ2-1; D remains unclear. This CDR3 is built from 11 residues. CDR1 and CDR2 from the germline V gene are SEHNR and FQNEAQ (reference sequence).

This clonotype showed up many times. The chain is built from TRBV12-3 or TRBV12-4 and TRBJ1-1; unclear D gene. The length of the CDR3 is 13 residues. Trimming stripped 5 bases from V and 4 bases from J, with 11 bases between. In nucleotides, the CDR3 is TGTGCCAGCAGTGCGCCCGGAGCCACTGAAGCTTTCTTT. This codes for CASSAPGATEAFF.

This clonotype has just a few counts. J is TRBJ1-1 and V is TRBV7-9; unclear D gene. Germline V gene data show CDR1 as SEHNR and CDR2 as FQNEAQ (reference sequence). There are 15 residues in the CDR3. Trimming stripped 5 bases from V and 5 bases from J, with 18 bases between. The CDR3 DNA sequence: TGTGCCAGCAGCACGCCTCTTGGGGTTGGGACTGAAGCTTTCTTT. This encodes CASSTPLGVGTEAFF.

The rearrangement uses TRBV7-8 and TRBJ2-7; 8 nucleotides match TRBD2. V lost 0 bases, J lost 4 bases, and 5 bases stayed unmatched. The CDR3 runs 15 residues. In germline, CDR1 is SGHVS, CDR2 FQNEAQ. Here the CDR3 reads CASSLARLAIYEQYF. In DNA form, the CDR3 reads TGTGCCAGCAGCTTAGCGAGACTAGCGATATACGAGCAGTACTTC.

This clonotype is a singleton in its sample. V is TRBV4-2 and J is TRBJ2-7; 8 nucleotides match TRBD1. Germline V gives CDR1 LGHNA, CDR2 YNFKEQ. V was pared by 1 base and J by 3 bases, with 8 bases of the junction left unmatched. CDR3 size: 16 residues. CDR3 nucleotides: TGTGCCAGCAGCCAAGTTTCGACAGGGGTCATCTACGAGCAGTACTTC. It codes for CASSQVSTGVIYEQYF.

This clonotype was recorded at least ten times. This chain joins TRBV7-9 and TRBJ1-4; a weak D match, TRBD1 (5 bases). This CDR3 has 15 residues. V lost 2 bases and J lost 8, with 15 bases in between. Germline lookup yields CDR1 SEHNR and CDR2 FQNEAQ (reference sequence). The CDR3 sequence: CASSLREGKEEKLFF. CDR3 nucleotides: TGTGCCAGCAGCTTACGCGAGGGGAAGGAAGAAAAACTGTTTTTT.

This clonotype was observed a handful of times. This rearrangement joins TRBV30 to TRBJ1-1; TRBD1 matches at 12 bases. Germline values: CDR1 GTSNPN, CDR2 SVGIG (reference sequence). V shed 3 bases, J shed 6 bases, and the junction held 5 bases outside the gene matches. The CDR3 spans 14 residues. CDR3 region: CAWSTGTGGSEAFF. The CDR3 DNA reads TGTGCCTGGAGCACCGGGACAGGGGGCTCTGAAGCTTTCTTT.